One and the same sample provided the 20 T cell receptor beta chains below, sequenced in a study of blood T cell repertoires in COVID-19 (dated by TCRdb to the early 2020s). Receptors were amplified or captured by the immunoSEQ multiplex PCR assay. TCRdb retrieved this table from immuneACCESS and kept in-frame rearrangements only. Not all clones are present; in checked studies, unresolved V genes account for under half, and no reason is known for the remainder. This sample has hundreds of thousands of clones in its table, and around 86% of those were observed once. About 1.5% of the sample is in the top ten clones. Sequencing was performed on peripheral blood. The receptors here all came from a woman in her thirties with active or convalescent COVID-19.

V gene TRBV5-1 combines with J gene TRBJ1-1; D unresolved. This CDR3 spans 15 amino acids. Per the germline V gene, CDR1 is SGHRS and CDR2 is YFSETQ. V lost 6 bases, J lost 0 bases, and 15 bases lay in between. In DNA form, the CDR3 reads TGCGCCAGCACCCTGGAGGAGGGTATGAACACTGAAGCTTTCTTT. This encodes CASTLEEGMNTEAFF.

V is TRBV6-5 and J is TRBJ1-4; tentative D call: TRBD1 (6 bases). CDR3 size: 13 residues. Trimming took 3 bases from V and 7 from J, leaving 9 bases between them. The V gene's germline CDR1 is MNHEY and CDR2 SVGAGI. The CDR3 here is CASSYGQFEKLFF. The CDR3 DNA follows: TGTGCCAGCAGTTATGGACAGTTTGAAAAACTGTTTTTT.

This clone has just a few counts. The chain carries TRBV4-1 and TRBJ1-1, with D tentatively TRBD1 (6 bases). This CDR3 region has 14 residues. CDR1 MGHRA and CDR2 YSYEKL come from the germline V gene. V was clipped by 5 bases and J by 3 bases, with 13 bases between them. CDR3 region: CASSRVQGYTEAFF. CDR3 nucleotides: TGCGCCAGCAGCAGAGTACAGGGATACACTGAAGCTTTCTTT.

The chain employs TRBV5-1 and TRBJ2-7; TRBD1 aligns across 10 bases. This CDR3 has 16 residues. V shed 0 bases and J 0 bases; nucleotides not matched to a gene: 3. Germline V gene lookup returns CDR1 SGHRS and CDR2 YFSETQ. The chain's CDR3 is CASSLEGQGHSYEQYF. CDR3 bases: TGCGCCAGCAGCTTGGAGGGACAGGGGCACTCCTACGAGCAGTACTTC.

CDR3 region: CASSSDRAESSGANVLTF. CDR3 coding DNA: TGTGCCAGCAGCTCGGACAGGGCGGAAAGCTCTGGGGCCAACGTCCTGACTTTC. V usage is TRBV7-9 and J usage is TRBJ2-6; 8 bases align to TRBD1. From germline, CDR1 is SEHNR and CDR2 FQNEAQ (reference sequence). Unmatched junction bases numbered 8, after V lost 4 bases and J lost 0 bases. This CDR3 is 18 amino acids long.

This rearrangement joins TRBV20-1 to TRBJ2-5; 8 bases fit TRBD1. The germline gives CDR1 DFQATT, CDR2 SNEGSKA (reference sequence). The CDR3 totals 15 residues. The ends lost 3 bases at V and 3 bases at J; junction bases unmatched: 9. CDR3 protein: CSASRAGTGEETQYF. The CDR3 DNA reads TGCAGTGCTAGTCGCGCCGGGACAGGAGAAGAGACCCAGTACTTC.

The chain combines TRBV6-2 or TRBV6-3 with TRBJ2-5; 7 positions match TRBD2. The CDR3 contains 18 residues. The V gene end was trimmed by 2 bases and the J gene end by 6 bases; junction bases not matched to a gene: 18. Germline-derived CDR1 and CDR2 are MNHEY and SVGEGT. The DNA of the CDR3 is TGTGCCAGCAGTTACCCAAGATCCAGCGTGGGAGGGATGAAGACCCAGTACTTC. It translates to CASSYPRSSVGGMKTQYF.

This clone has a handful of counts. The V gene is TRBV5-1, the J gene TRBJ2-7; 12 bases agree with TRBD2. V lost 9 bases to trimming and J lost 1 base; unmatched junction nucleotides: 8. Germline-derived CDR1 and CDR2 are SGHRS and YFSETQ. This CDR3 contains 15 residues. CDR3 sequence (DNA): TGCGCCACCCGACTAGCGGGAGACTCATCCTACGAGCAGTACTTC. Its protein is CATRLAGDSSYEQYF.

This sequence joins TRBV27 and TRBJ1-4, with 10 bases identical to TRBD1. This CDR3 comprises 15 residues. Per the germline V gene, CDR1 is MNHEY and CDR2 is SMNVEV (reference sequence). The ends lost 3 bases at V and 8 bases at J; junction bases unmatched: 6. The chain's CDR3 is CASSLIGQGGEKLFF. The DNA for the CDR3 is TGTGCCAGCAGTTTGATAGGACAGGGGGGAGAAAAACTGTTTTTT.

DNA for the CDR3: TGTGCCAGCAGTCCCCACCTTTCTCTAATAACTGAGAGCTCTGGGGCCAACGTCCTGACTTTC. Translating gives CASSPHLSLITESSGANVLTF. This rearrangement joins TRBV27 to TRBJ2-6; no clear D gene. The CDR3 length is 21 residues. The germline CDR1 and CDR2 sequences are MNHEY and SMNVEV (reference sequence). V was cut by 5 bases and J by 0 bases, with 26 bases left in between. The variable domain in full, with the rest retrieved from reference TRBV27 and TRBJ2-6, is EAQVTQNPRYLITVTGKKLTVTCSQNMNHEYMSWYRQDPGLGLRQIYYSMNVEVTDKGDVPEGYKVSRKEKRNFPLILESPSPNQTSLYFCASSPHLSLITESSGANVLTFGAGSRLTVL.

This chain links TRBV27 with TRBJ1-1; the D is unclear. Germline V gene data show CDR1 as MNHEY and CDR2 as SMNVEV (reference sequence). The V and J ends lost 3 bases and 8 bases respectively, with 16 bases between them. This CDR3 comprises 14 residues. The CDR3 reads CASSLVGTGWEAFF. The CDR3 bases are TGTGCCAGCAGTTTGGTCGGAACCGGGTGGGAAGCTTTCTTT.

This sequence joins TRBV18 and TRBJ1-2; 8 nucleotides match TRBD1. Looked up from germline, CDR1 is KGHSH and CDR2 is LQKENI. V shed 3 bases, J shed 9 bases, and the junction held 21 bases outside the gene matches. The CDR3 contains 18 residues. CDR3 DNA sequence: TGTGCCAGCTCACCGTCGACCCCAGCAGGGGGCAGGAGTATGCGCTACACCTTC. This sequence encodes CASSPSTPAGGRSMRYTF.

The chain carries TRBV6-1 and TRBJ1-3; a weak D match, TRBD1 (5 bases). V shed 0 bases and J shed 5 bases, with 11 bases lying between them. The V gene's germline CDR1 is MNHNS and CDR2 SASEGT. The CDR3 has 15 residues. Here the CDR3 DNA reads TGTGCCAGCAGTGAAGCGGGGGGATCGAGAAACACCATATATTTT. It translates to CASSEAGGSRNTIYF.

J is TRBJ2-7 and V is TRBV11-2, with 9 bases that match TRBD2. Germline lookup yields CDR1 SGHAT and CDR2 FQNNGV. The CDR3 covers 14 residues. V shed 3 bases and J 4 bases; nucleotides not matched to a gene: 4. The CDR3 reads CASSFGGRAYEQYF. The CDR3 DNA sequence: TGTGCCAGCAGCTTCGGCGGGAGGGCGTACGAGCAGTACTTC.

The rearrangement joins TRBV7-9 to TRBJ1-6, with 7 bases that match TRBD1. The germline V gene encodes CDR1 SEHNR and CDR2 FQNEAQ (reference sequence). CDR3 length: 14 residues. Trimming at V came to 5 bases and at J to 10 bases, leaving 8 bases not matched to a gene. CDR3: CASSVDRERSPLHF. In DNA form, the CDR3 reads TGTGCCAGCAGCGTTGACAGGGAGCGGTCACCCCTCCACTTT.

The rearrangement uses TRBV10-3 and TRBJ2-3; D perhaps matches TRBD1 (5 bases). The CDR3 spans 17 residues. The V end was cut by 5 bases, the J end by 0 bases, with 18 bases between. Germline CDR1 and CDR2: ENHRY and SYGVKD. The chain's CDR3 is CAISPGFGPLSTDTQYF. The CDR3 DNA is TGTGCCATCAGTCCAGGGTTCGGGCCGCTTAGCACAGATACGCAGTATTTT.

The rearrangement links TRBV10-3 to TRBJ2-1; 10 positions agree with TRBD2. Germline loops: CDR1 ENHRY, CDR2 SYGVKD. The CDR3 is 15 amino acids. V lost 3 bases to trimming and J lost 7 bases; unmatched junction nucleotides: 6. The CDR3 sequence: CAISDELAGTNEQFF. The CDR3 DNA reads TGTGCCATCAGTGACGAACTAGCGGGAACTAATGAGCAGTTCTTC.

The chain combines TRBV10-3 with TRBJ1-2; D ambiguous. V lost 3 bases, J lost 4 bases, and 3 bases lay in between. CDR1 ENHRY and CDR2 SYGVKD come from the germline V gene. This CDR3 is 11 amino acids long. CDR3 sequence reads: CAISDGYGYTF. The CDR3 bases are TGTGCCATCAGTGACGGCTATGGCTACACCTTC.

The CDR3 DNA reads TGCAGCGTCGGACAGGCGAACACTGAAGCTTTCTTT. Protein: CSVGQANTEAFF. V is TRBV29-1 and J is TRBJ1-1, with 7 bases lining up with TRBD1. Germline V gene sequence: CDR1 SQVTM, CDR2 ANQGSEA. V gave up 6 bases and J gave up 1 base; unmatched junction bases: 2. This CDR3 has 12 residues.

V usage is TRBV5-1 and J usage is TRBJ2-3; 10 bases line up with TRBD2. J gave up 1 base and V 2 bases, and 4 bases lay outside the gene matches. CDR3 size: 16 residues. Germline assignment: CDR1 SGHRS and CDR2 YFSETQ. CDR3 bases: TGCGCCAGCAGCTTTGCTAGCGGGGGCCGCACAGATACGCAGTATTTT. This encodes CASSFASGGRTDTQYF.